What follows is one TCR beta chain and its context. Its target is unknown. This entry belongs to a study of T cell responses to AZD1222 COVID-19 vaccine. Sequencing used immunoSEQ multiplex PCR; TCRdb keeps in-frame clones, though not all of them. Of about 220,000 clones listed, 93% were seen once; the top ten hold approximately 1%. Study results and limitations: Spike-specific TCR breadth and depth rose after two AZD1222 doses. Clonal diversity was possibly underestimated, and white British individuals and females predominated among donors.

Specimen: peripheral blood, collected on day 0 of MenACWY control vaccination. This clonotype was obtained from an adult in good health.

CDR3 region: CASRPGSGNQPQHF. The DNA for the CDR3 is TGTGCCAGCAGGCCCGGGTCTGGCAATCAGCCCCAGCATTTT. The chain links TRBV28 to TRBJ1-5, with unresolved D. The germline V and J ends were trimmed by 6 bases and 2 bases, with 11 bases remaining between them. CDR3 length: 14 amino acids. Germline CDR1 and CDR2: MDHEN and SYDVKM.